One T cell receptor (beta chain) is described in this entry. This clone has only one observation. Its recognized antigen is unknown. No clone much larger than this one lies a single base away; base qualities are absent. This sample was included in a study of blood T cell repertoires in COVID-19 (dated by TCRdb to 2020 to 2021). Concerning the study at large: Collaborator samples came from the United States, Italy and Spain and covered acute and convalescent phases of COVID-19. A de-identified subject ID, COVID-19 status, age in years and sex were almost always included in the sample metadata. Where available, HLA class I and class II types were obtained from metadata supplied by the sample provider rather than from assay-based typing. Subjects who had been exposed to COVID-19, were actively infected with it, or had recovered from it provided the deeply sampled blood TCRbeta repertoires that made up the dataset. The prospective study material was composed of cDNA or gDNA derived from T cells, B-cell-depleted T cells, or PBMCs. The samples were drawn from the first 160 participants of the ongoing ImmuneRACE study and from under 1,500 subjects provided by 6 global collaborators. A freely available public database, intended as a resource for researchers studying the immune response to SARS-CoV-2, is where the repertoires were released. The paper as a whole reports these results and caveats: The amount of clinical and demographic metadata varied by source and participant and was provided uncurated.

In the prospective study, participants were about 18 to 89 years old, resided in about two dozen geographic areas of the United States, and were enrolled through a virtual design. To assign participants to cohorts, the prospective study relied on clinical history that participants themselves reported in a screening survey and a study questionnaire. ImmuneRACE Cohort 3 recovered participants were defined by two consecutive negative NP/OP PCR tests, healthcare professional clearance, or symptom resolution. In the prospective study, mobile phlebotomists collected whole blood, serum and a nasopharyngeal or oropharyngeal swab from each participant. Over a 2-month period, participants in the prospective study had the option of providing additional blood draws and questionnaires. Before DNA extraction, prospective study blood samples were shipped either frozen or at room temperature. TCRbeta CDR3 regions were amplified from genomic DNA using the immunoSEQ Assay, a bias-controlled multiplex PCR. The paper's processing steps were these. Within the assay, amplification of reference gene primers was used to estimate how many nucleated cells each sample contained. To quantify the absolute abundance of each unique TCRbeta CDR3 rearrangement, sequence reads were collapsed and filtered. For each sample, productive Simpson clonality was calculated as the square root of Simpson's diversity index over productive rearrangements. In TCRdb, the immuneACCESS table is reduced to in-frame sequences with V and J assigned. These tables do not hold every clone; where another copy was compared, an unresolved V gene accounts for under half, and the others remain unexplained. V, J and clone size are taken as reported in that table, and D and trimming were inferred from the DNA itself. For this sample there are 310,000 or so clones; roughly 85% appear just once. Jointly, the top ten make up around 5.8% of the sample.

Trimming removed 4 bases from V and 3 bases from J, leaving 10 bases between the germline ends. Inclusive of the bounding cysteine and phenylalanine, the CDR3 is 14 residues long. Solely the CDR3 DNA is kept, with 42 bases framed from the first base. The germline V gene (reference sequence) gives CDR1 as MNHEY and CDR2 as SMNVEV. This sequence was found in a woman aged 40 to 50 who had recovered from COVID-19. Sequencing used PBMCs or T cells enriched from blood (not recorded which). Rearrangement joined TRBV27 to TRBJ1-5; the D region possibly corresponds to TRBD1 (6 bases align). The DNA reads TGTGCCAGCAGTTACCAGGGGAACAATCAGCCCCAGCATTTT. The resulting protein is CASSYQGNNQPQHF.